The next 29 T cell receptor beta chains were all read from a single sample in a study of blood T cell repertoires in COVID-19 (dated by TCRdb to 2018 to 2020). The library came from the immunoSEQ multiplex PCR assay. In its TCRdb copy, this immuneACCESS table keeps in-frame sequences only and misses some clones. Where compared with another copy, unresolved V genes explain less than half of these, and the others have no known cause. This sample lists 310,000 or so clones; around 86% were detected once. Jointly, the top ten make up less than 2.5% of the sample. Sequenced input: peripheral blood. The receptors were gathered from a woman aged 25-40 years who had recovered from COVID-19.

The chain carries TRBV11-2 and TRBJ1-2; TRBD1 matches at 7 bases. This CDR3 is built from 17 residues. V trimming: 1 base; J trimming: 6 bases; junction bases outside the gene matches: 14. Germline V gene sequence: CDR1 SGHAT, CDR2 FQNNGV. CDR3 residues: CASSLVVPETGTDGYTF. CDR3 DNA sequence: TGTGCCAGCAGCTTAGTAGTACCCGAGACAGGGACTGATGGCTACACCTTC.

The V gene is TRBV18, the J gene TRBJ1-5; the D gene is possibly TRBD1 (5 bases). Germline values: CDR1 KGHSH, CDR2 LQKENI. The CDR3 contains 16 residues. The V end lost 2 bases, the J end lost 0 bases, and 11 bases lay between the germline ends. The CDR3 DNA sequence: TGTGCCAGCTCACCAGGGGCCTCTAATAGCAATCAGCCCCAGCATTTT. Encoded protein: CASSPGASNSNQPQHF.

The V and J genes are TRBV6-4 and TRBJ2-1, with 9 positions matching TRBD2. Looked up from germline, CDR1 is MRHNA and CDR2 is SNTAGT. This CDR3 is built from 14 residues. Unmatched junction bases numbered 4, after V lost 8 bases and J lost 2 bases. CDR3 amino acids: CASPSGIPYNEQFF. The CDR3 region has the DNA TGTGCCAGCCCTAGCGGGATTCCCTACAATGAGCAGTTCTTC.

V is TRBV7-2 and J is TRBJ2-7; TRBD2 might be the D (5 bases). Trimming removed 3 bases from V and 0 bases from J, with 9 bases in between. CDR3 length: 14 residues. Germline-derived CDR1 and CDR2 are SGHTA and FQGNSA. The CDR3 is CASSFSENSYEQYF. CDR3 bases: TGTGCCAGCAGCTTTAGCGAAAACTCCTACGAGCAGTACTTC.

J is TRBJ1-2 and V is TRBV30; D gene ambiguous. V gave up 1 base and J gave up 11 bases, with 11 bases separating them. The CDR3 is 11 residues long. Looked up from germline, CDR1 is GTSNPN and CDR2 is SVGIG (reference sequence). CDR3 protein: CAWSGREEYTF. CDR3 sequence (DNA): TGTGCCTGGAGTGGTCGGGAAGAGTACACCTTC.

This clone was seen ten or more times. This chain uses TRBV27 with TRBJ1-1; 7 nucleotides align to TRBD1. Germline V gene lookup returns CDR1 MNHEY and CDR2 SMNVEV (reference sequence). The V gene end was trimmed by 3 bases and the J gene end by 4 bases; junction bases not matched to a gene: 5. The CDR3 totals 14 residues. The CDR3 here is CASSFDRVSTEAFF. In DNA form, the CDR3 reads TGTGCCAGCAGTTTCGACAGGGTGAGCACTGAAGCTTTCTTT.

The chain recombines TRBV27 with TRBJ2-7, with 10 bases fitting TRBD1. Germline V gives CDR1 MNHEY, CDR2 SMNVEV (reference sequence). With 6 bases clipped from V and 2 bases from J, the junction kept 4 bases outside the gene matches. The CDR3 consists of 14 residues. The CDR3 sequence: CASRRTGGPYEQYF. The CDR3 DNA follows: TGTGCCAGCAGAAGGACAGGGGGACCCTACGAGCAGTACTTC.

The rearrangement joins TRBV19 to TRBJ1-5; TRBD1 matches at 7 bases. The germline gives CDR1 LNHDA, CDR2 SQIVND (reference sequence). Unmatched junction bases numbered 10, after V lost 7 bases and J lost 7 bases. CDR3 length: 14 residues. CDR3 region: CASTTGGGGQPQHF. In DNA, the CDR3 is TGTGCCAGTACTACCGGAGGGGGCGGGCAGCCCCAGCATTTT. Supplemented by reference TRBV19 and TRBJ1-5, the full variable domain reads DGGITQSPKYLFRKEGQNVTLSCEQNLNHDAMYWYRQDPGQGLRLIYYSQIVNDFQKGDIAEGYSVSREKKESFPLTVTSAQKNPTAFYLCASTTGGGGQPQHFGDGTRLSIL.

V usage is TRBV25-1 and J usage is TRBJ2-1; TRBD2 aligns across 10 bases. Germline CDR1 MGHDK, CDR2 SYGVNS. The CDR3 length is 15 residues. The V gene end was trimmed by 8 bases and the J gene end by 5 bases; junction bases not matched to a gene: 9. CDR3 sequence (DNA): TGTGCCAGCGCGCCGGGACTAGCGACCGACAATGAGCAGTTCTTC. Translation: CASAPGLATDNEQFF.

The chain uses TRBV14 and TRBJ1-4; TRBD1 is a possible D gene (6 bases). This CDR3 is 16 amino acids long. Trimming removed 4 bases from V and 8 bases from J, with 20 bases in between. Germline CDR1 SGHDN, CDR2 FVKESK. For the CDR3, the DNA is TGTGCCAGCAGCCCGTTACAGGGTGTGTATAAGGAAAAACTGTTTTTT. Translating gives CASSPLQGVYKEKLFF.

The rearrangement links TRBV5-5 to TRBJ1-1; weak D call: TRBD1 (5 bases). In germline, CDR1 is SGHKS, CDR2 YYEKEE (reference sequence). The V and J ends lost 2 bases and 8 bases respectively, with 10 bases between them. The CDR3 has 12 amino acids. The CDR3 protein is CASSLGELEAFF. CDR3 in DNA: TGTGCCAGCAGCTTAGGGGAACTGGAAGCTTTCTTT.

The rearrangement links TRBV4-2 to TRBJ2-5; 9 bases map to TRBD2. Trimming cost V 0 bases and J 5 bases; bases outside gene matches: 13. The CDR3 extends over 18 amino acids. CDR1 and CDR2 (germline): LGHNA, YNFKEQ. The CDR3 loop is CASSQEGAASGNGETQYF. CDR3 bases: TGTGCCAGCAGCCAAGAGGGGGCGGCTAGCGGGAATGGGGAGACCCAGTACTTC.

CDR3 sequence: CATFSAGLTEAFF. For the CDR3, the DNA is TGTGCCACCTTCTCGGCAGGGCTCACTGAAGCTTTCTTT. The chain uses TRBV6-5 and TRBJ1-1; TRBD1 might be the D (5 bases). The germline V and J ends were trimmed by 10 bases and 4 bases, with 16 bases remaining between them. Germline CDR1 is MNHEY and CDR2 is SVGAGI. This CDR3 has 13 amino acids.

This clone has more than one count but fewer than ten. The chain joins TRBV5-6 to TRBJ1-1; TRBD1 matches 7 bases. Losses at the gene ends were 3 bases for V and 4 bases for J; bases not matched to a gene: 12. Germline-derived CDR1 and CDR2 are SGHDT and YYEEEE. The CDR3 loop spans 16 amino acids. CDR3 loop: CASSSRGGVRGTEAFF. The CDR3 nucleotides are TGTGCCAGCAGCTCCCGAGGGGGCGTTAGGGGCACTGAAGCTTTCTTT.

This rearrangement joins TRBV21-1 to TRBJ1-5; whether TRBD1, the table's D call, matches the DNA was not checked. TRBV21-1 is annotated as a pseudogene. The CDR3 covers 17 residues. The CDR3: CASSTYRGEFSNQPQHF. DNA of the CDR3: TGTGCCAGCAGCACATACAGGGGAGAGTTCAGCAATCAGCCCCAGCATTTT.

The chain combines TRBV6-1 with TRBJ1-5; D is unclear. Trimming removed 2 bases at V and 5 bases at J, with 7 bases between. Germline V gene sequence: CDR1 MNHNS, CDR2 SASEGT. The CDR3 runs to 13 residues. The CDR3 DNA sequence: TGTGCCAGCAGTGAAAAAATCTATCAGCCCCAGCATTTT. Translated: CASSEKIYQPQHF.

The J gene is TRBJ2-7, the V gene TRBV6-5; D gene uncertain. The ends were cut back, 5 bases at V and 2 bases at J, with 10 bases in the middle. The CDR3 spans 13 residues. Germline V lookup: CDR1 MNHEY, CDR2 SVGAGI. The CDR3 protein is CASSPQDTYEQYF. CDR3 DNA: TGTGCCAGCAGTCCCCAAGACACCTACGAGCAGTACTTC.

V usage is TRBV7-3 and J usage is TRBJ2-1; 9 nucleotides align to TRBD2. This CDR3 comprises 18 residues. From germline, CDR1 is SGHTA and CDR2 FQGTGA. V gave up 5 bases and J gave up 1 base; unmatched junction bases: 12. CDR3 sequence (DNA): TGTGCCAGCAGCCCTAAAGCTAGCGGGATGGGATCCTACAATGAGCAGTTCTTC. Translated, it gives CASSPKASGMGSYNEQFF.

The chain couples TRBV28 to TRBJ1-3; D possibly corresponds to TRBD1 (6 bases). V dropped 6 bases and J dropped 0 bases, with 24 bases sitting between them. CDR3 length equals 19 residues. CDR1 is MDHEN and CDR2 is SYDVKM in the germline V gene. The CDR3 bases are TGTGCCAGCAGCAAGACGAACTTCAGGGGCTCAAGCTCTGGAAACACCATATATTTT. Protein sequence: CASSKTNFRGSSSGNTIYF.

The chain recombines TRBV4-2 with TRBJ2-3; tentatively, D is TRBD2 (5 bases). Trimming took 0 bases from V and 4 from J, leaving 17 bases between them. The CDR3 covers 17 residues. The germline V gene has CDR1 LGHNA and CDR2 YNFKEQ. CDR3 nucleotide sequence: TGTGCCAGCAGCCAAGATGGGTCGGGATTGAAGGCAGATACGCAGTATTTT. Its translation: CASSQDGSGLKADTQYF.

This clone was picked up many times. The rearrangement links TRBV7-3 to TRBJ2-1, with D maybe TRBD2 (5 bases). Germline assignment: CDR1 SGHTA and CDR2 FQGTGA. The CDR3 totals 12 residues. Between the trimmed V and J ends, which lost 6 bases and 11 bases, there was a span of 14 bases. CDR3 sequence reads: CASSVESGKQFF. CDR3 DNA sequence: TGTGCCAGCAGTGTGGAATCGGGGAAGCAGTTCTTC.

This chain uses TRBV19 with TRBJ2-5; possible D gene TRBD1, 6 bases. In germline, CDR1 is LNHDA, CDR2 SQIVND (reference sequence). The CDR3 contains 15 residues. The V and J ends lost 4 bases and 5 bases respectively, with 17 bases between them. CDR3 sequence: CASSTFTGTFETQYF. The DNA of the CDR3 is TGTGCCAGTAGTACATTCACCGGGACATTTGAGACCCAGTACTTC.

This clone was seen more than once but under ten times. The DNA for the CDR3 is TGTGCCACCGCGACAGGGAACACTGAAGCTTTCTTT. Translation: CATATGNTEAFF. The V gene is TRBV19, the J gene TRBJ1-1; a possible D gene is TRBD1 (6 bases). Germline assignment: CDR1 LNHDA and CDR2 SQIVND (reference sequence). V lost 10 bases to trimming and J lost 1 base, with 10 bases between them. The CDR3 runs to 12 residues.

The CDR3 DNA reads TGTGCCAGCAGCGGGACAGGGGGCATGAACACTGAAGCTTTCTTT. It is translated as CASSGTGGMNTEAFF. V usage is TRBV9 and J usage is TRBJ1-1, with TRBD1 identical over 11 bases. The CDR3 is 15 amino acids. The V gene's germline CDR1 is SGDLS and CDR2 YYNGEE. After removal of 3 bases from V and 0 bases from J, the junction contained 1 base not matched to a gene.

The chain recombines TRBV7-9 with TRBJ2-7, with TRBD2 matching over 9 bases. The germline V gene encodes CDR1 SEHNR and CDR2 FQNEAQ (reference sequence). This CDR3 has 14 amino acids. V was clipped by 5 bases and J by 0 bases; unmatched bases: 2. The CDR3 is CASSVSGSSYEQYF. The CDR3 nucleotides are TGTGCCAGCAGCGTTAGCGGGAGCTCCTACGAGCAGTACTTC.

The DNA of the CDR3 is TGCGCCAGCAGGAGGGGCGGGGTCCAGGACTATGGCTACACCTTC. Translation: CASRRGGVQDYGYTF. The chain joins TRBV4-1 to TRBJ1-2, with a weak D call TRBD1 (5 bases). Germline V gives CDR1 MGHRA, CDR2 YSYEKL. The CDR3 spans 15 residues. Trimming pared 6 bases from V and 3 bases from J, leaving 17 bases between.

This CDR3 reads CASATSGHAYEQYF. The CDR3 DNA reads TGTGCCAGTGCGACTAGCGGCCATGCCTACGAGCAGTACTTC. V is TRBV19 and J is TRBJ2-7; 9 bases are shared with TRBD2. V was clipped by 8 bases and J by 2 bases; unmatched bases: 7. Germline CDR1 and CDR2: LNHDA and SQIVND (reference sequence). The CDR3 has 14 amino acids.

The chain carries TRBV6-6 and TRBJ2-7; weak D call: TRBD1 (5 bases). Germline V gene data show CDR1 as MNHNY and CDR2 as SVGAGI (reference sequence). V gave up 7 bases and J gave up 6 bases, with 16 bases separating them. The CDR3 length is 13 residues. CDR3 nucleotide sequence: TGTGCCAGCATCAAAAAAACAGGTGTCGAGCAGTACTTC. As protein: CASIKKTGVEQYF.

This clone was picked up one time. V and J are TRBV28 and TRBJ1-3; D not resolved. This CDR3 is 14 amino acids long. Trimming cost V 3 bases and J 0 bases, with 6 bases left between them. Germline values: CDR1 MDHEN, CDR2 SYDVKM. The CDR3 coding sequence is TGTGCCAGCAGTTTTCGGGGCTCTGGAAACACCATATATTTT. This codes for CASSFRGSGNTIYF.